Following are 9 T cell receptor beta chains from one sample sequenced in a study of CD8 T cells in ankylosing spondylitis. TCRdb used MiXCR to reprocess the 5' RACE reads, holding one entry per CDR3 protein. The sample shows nearly 250,000 distinct CDR3 sequences, 32% of them seen only once. The sample taken for sequencing was blood, either unsorted or a sorted T cell fraction (not recorded which). These receptors were collected from a male donor with ankylosing spondylitis or in good health (not recorded which).

This clonotype was detected only a few times. J is TRBJ1-1 and V is TRBV20-1; possible D gene TRBD1, 6 bases. The CDR3 length is 13 residues. Germline V gene sequence: CDR1 DFQATT, CDR2 SNEGSKA (reference sequence). The V end was cut by 6 bases, the J end by 4 bases, with 15 bases between. Written as DNA, the CDR3 is TGCAGTGCACACCCAAGGGGGGGCACTGAAGCTTTCTTT. This codes for CSAHPRGGTEAFF.

This clonotype turned up a few times. The chain recombines TRBV6-2 or TRBV6-3 with TRBJ2-3; 13 nucleotides align to TRBD2. The CDR3 extends over 17 amino acids. The germline V gene has CDR1 MNHEY and CDR2 SVGEGT. Trimming at V came to 2 bases and at J to 6 bases, leaving 8 bases not matched to a gene. The CDR3, as DNA: TGTGCCAGCAGTTACGGAGGGACTAGCGGGGATGAGGATACGCAGTATTTT. It codes for CASSYGGTSGDEDTQYF.

This sequence joins TRBV27 and TRBJ2-3; no clear D. Germline V gene sequence: CDR1 MNHEY, CDR2 SMNVEV (reference sequence). The CDR3 totals 13 residues. V shed 8 bases and J shed 1 base, with 10 bases lying between them. In DNA form, the CDR3 reads TGTGCCAGCTTTGGGTGGGGCACAGATACGCAGTATTTT. It yields the protein CASFGWGTDTQYF.

This sequence joins TRBV7-6 and TRBJ1-5; D is perhaps TRBD1 (5 bases). Deletions cut 2 bases from V and 5 bases from J, with 16 bases between. CDR3 size: 16 residues. CDR1 and CDR2 (germline): SGHVS, FNYEAQ. The chain's CDR3 is CASSLPSGPVDQPQHF. CDR3 bases: TGTGCCAGCAGCTTACCTTCGGGGCCGGTCGATCAGCCCCAGCATTTT.

The chain couples TRBV20-1 to TRBJ1-5, with no clear D. Germline V gene lookup returns CDR1 DFQATT and CDR2 SNEGSKA (reference sequence). Trimming shortened V by 3 bases and J by 3 bases, and 15 bases separated the two germline ends. This CDR3 contains 15 residues. CDR3 nucleotide sequence: TGCAGTGCTAGTCCGGTCCTTGGGTACAATCAGCCCCAGCATTTT. This encodes CSASPVLGYNQPQHF.

This clonotype came up a few times. V and J are TRBV27 and TRBJ2-7; D possibly corresponds to TRBD1 (6 bases). The germline CDR1 and CDR2 sequences are MNHEY and SMNVEV (reference sequence). The V gene lost 2 bases and the J gene lost 3 bases, with 17 bases spanning the gap. The CDR3 totals 16 residues. CDR3 region: CASSLRQTGTVYEQYF. The CDR3 DNA sequence: TGTGCCAGCAGTTTAAGGCAGACAGGTACGGTCTACGAGCAGTACTTC.

V usage is TRBV20-1 and J usage is TRBJ1-2; possibly TRBD1 for D (6 bases). CDR3 length: 14 amino acids. Trimming stripped 0 bases from V and 9 bases from J, with 17 bases between. The germline V gene encodes CDR1 DFQATT and CDR2 SNEGSKA (reference sequence). DNA of the CDR3: TGCAGTGCTAGAGATTTGAGGGGGGAGGGCCGCTACACCTTC. It specifies CSARDLRGEGRYTF.

The gene calls are TRBV4-1 and TRBJ2-5; the D is unclear. CDR3 length: 13 residues. V gave up 1 base and J gave up 4 bases, with 7 bases separating them. Germline assignment: CDR1 MGHRA and CDR2 YSYEKL. This chain's CDR3 is CASSQVPGETQYF. For the CDR3, the DNA is TGCGCCAGCAGCCAAGTTCCGGGAGAGACCCAGTACTTC.

The chain is built from TRBV3-1 and TRBJ2-5; D gene uncertain. The CDR3 runs 15 residues. Germline CDR1 is LGHDT and CDR2 is YNNKEL (reference sequence). V lost 0 bases to trimming and J lost 6 bases, with 14 bases between them. Here the CDR3 reads CASSQDFGYQKTQYF. CDR3 DNA: TGTGCCAGCAGCCAAGATTTTGGGTATCAGAAGACCCAGTACTTC.